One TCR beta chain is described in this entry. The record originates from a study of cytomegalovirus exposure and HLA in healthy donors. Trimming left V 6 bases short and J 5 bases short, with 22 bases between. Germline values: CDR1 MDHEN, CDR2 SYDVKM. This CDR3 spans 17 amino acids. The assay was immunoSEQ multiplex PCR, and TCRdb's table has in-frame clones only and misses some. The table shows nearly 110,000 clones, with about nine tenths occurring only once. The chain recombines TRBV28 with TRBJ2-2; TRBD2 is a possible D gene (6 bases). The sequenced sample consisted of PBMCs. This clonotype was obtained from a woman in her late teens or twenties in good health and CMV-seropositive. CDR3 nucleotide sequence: TGTGCCAGCAGCACCATCTCGGGAGAGGGCCGTACCGGGGAGCTGTTTTTT. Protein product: CASSTISGEGRTGELFF.